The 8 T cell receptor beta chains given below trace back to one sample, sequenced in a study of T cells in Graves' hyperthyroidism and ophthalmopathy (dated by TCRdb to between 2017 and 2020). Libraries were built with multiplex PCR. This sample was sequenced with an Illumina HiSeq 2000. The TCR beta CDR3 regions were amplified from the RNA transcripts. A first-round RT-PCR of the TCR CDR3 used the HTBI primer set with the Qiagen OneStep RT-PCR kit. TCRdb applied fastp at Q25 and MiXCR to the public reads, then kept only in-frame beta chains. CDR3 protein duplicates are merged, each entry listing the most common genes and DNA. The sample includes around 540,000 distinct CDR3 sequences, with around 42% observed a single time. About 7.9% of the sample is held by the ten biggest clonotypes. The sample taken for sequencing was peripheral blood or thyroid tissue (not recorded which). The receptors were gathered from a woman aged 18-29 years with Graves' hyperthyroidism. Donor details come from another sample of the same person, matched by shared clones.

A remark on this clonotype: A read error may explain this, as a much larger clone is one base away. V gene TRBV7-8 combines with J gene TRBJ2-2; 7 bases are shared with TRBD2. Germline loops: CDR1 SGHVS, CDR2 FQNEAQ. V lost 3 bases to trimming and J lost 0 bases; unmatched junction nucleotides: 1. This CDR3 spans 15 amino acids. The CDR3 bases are TGTGCCAGCAGCTTCGGACTAGCGAACACCGGGGAGCTGTTTTTT. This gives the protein CASSFGLANTGELFF.

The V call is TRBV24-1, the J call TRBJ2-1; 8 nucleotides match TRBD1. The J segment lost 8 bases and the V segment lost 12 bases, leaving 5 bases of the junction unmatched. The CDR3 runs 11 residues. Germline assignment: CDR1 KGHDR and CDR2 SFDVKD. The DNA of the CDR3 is TGTGCCGTCGACAGGGGAGATGAGCAGTTCTTC. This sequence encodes CAVDRGDEQFF.

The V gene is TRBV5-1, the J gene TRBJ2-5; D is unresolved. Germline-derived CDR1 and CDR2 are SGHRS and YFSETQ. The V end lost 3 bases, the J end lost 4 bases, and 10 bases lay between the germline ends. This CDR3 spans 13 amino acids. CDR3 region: CASSWMGAETQYF. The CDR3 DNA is TGCGCCAGCAGCTGGATGGGCGCAGAGACCCAGTACTTC.

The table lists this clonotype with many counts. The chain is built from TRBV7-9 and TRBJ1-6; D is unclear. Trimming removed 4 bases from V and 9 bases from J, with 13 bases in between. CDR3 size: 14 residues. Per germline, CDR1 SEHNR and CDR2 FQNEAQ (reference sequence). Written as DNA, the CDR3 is TGTGCCAGCAGCTCGACGACCTCGGGTTCACCCCTCCACTTT. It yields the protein CASSSTTSGSPLHF.

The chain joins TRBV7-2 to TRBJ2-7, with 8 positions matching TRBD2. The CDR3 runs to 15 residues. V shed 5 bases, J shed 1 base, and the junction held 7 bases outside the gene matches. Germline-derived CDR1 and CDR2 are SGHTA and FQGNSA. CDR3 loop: CASSQHTSGSYEQYF. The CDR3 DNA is TGTGCCAGCAGCCAACATACTAGCGGATCCTACGAGCAGTACTTC.

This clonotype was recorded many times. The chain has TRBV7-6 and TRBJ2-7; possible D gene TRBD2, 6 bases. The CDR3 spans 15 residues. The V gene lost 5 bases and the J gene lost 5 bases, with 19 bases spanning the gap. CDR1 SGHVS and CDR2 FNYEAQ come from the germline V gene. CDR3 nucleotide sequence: TGTGCCAGCAGCCTAACGGGACTTACAGCCGACGAGCAGTACTTC. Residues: CASSLTGLTADEQYF. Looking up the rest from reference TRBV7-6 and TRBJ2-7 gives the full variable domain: GAGVSQSPRYKVTKRGQDVALRCDPISGHVSLYWYRQALGQGPEFLTYFNYEAQQDKSGLPNDRFSAERPEGSISTLTIQRTEQRDSAMYRCASSLTGLTADEQYFGPGTRLTVT.

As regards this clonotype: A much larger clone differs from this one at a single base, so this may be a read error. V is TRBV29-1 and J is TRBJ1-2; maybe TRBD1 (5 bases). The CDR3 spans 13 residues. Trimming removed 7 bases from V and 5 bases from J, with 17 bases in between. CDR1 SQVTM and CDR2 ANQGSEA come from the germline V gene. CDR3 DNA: TGCAGCGCCGGACTGGGGGAGGAGTATGGCTACACCTTC. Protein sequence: CSAGLGEEYGYTF.

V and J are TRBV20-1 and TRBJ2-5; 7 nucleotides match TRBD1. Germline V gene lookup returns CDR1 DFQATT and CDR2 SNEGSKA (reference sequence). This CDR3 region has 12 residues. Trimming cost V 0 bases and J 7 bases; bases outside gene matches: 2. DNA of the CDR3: TGCAGTGCTAGAGATAACAGGGGGACCCAGTACTTC. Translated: CSARDNRGTQYF.